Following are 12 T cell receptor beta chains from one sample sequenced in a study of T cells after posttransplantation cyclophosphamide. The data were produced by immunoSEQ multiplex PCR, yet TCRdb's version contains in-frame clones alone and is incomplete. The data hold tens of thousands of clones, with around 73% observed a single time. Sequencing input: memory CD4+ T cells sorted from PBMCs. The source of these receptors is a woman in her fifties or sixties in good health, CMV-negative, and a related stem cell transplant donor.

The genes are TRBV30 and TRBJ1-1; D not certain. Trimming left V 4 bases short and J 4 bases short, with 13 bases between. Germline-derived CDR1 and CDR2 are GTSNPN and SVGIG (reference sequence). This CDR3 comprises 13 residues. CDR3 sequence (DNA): TGTGCCTGGAATTTTGCGGGAGCCACTGAAGCTTTCTTT. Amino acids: CAWNFAGATEAFF.

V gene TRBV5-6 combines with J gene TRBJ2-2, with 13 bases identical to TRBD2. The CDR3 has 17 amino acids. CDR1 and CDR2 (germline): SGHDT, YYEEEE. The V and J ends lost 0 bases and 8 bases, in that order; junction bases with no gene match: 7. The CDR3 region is CASSLAGTSGNQGELFF. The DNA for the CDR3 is TGTGCCAGCAGCTTGGCCGGGACTAGCGGGAATCAGGGGGAGCTGTTTTTT. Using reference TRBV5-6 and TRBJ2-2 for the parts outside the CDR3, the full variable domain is DAGVTQSPTHLIKTRGQQVTLRCSPKSGHDTVSWYQQALGQGPQFIFQYYEEEERQRGNFPDRFSGHQFPNYSSELNVNALLLGDSALYLCASSLAGTSGNQGELFFGEGSRLTVL.

The DNA for the CDR3 is TGTGCCAGCATTCCCGAACCGGGACAGGGGGCGGGGGAGCAGTACTTC. It translates to CASIPEPGQGAGEQYF. The chain recombines TRBV11-2 with TRBJ2-7; 12 bases are shared with TRBD1. In germline, CDR1 is SGHAT, CDR2 FQNNGV. This CDR3 spans 16 amino acids. Trimming at V came to 7 bases and at J to 7 bases, leaving 14 bases not matched to a gene.

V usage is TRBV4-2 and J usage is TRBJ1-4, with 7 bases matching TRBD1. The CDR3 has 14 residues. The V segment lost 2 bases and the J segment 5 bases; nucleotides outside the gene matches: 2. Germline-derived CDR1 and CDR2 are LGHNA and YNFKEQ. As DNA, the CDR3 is TGTGCCAGCAGCCAACCCAGGGGGAATGAAAAACTGTTTTTT. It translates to CASSQPRGNEKLFF.

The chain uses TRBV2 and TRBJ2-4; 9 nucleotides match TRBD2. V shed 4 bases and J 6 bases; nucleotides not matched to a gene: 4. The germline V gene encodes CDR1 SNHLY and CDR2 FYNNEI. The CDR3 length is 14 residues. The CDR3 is CASSVASGVNIQYF. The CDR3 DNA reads TGTGCCAGCAGTGTAGCTAGCGGGGTAAACATTCAGTACTTC.

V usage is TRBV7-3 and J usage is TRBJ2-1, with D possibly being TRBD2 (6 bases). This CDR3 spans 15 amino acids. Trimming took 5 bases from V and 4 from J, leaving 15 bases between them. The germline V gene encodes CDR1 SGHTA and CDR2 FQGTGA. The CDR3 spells CASSPAAGRYNEQFF. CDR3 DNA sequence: TGTGCCAGCAGCCCGGCGGCGGGGCGGTACAATGAGCAGTTCTTC. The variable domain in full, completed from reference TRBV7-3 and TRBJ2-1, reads GAGVSQTPSNKVTEKGKYVELRCDPISGHTALYWYRQSLGQGPEFLIYFQGTGAADDSGLPNDRFFAVRPEGSVSTLKIQRTERGDSAVYLCASSPAAGRYNEQFFGPGTRLTVL.

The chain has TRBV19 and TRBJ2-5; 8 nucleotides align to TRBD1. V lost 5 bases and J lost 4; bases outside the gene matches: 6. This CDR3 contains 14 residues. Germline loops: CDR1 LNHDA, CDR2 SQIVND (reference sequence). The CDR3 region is CASSLRTGRETQYF. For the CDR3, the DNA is TGTGCCAGTAGTTTAAGGACAGGGAGAGAGACCCAGTACTTC. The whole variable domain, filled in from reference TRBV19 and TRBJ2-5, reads DGGITQSPKYLFRKEGQNVTLSCEQNLNHDAMYWYRQDPGQGLRLIYYSQIVNDFQKGDIAEGYSVSREKKESFPLTVTSAQKNPTAFYLCASSLRTGRETQYFGPGTRLLVL.

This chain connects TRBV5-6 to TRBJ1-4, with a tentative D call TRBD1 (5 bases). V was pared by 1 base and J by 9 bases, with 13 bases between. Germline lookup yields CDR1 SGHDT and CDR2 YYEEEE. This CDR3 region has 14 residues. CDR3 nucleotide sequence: TGTGCCAGCAGCTTGAGACAGAGTGGACAAAAACTGTTTTTT. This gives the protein CASSLRQSGQKLFF.

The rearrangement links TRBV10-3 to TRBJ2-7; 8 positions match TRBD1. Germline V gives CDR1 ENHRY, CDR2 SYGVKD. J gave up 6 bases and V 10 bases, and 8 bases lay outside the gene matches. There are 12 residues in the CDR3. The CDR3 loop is CATRDRLAEQYF. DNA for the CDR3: TGTGCCACCAGGGACAGGCTCGCCGAGCAGTACTTC.

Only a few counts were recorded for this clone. The CDR3 DNA is TGTGCCAGCAGCAACCGACTAGCGCCCCAAGAGACCCAGTACTTC. It encodes CASSNRLAPQETQYF. The chain couples TRBV7-2 to TRBJ2-5, with 8 positions matching TRBD2. V gave up 5 bases and J gave up 1 base; unmatched junction bases: 6. This CDR3 spans 15 amino acids. Germline values: CDR1 SGHTA, CDR2 FQGNSA.

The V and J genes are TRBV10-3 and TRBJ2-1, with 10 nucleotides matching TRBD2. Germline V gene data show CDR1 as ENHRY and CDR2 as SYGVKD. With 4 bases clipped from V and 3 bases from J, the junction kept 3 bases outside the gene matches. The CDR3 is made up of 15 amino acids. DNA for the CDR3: TGTGCCATCAGTGCGGGACTAGCGTTCTACAATGAGCAGTTCTTC. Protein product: CAISAGLAFYNEQFF.

Written as DNA, the CDR3 is TGTGCCAGCAGCAAAGGACTAGCGGACGGGGGCCAAGAGACCCAGTACTTC. The encoded protein is CASSKGLADGGQETQYF. The chain uses TRBV21-1 and TRBJ2-5; the table's D call TRBD2 went unverified against the DNA. TRBV21-1 is classified as a pseudogene. CDR3 size: 17 residues.